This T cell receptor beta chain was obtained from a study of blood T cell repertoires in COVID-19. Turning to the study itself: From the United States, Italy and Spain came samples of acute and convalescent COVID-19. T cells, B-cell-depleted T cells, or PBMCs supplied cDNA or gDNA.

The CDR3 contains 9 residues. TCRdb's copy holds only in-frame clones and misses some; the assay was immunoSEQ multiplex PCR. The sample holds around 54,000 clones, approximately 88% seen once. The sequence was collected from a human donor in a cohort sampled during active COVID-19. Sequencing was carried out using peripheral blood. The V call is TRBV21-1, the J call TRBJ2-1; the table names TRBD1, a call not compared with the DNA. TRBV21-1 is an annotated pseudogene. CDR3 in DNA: TGTGCTTCCCACAATCAGCAGTTCTTC. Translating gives CASHNQQFF.